These 15 T cell receptor beta chains came from one sample sequenced in a study of Tregs in tolerant kidney transplant recipients. Sequencing was performed with immunoSEQ multiplex PCR; in TCRdb, only in-frame clones are kept and a portion is missing. The repertoire table contains roughly 15,000 clones. The nonmyeloablative bone marrow transplants came from related graft donors, with transient mixed chimerism. The input for sequencing was CD4+ T cells from blood (PBMCs), taken 12 months after the transplant. These receptor sequences come from a human patient who received a combined kidney and bone marrow transplant. Among the T cells, some may be from the graft donor.

As concerns this clone: The CDR3 extends 3 residues past the end of the read, so its final part is completed from the germline J gene. The chain links TRBV30 to TRBJ2-7, with 11 bases aligning to TRBD1. This CDR3 spans 13 amino acids. After removal of 6 bases from V and 6 bases from J, the junction contained 7 bases not matched to a gene. Germline CDR1 and CDR2: GTSNPN and SVGIG (reference sequence). The sequenced CDR3 bases are TGTGCCTGCGAAGGGGACAGGGGGGCCGAG. Its protein is CACEGDRGAE. The whole CDR3 protein reads CACEGDRGAEQYF.

CDR3 loop: CAISEGLGRDEQYF. The CDR3 bases that were read are TGTGCCATCAGTGAGGGACTAGGGAGGGACGAG. This chain connects TRBV10-3 to TRBJ2-7; TRBD2 aligns across 7 bases. The CDR3 end is not reached by the read, which stops 3 residues before it; the germline J gene fills it in. The CDR3 totals 14 residues. Germline V gene data show CDR1 as ENHRY and CDR2 as SYGVKD. The ends lost 2 bases at V and 5 bases at J; junction bases unmatched: 6.

In regard to this clone: The read is 3 residues too short to cover the CDR3 end, so that end is filled in from the germline J gene. The chain combines TRBV9 with TRBJ2-5; TRBD2 agrees at 14 bases. Per the germline V gene, CDR1 is SGDLS and CDR2 is YYNGEE. The trim removed 3 bases at V and 4 bases at J, leaving 5 bases unmatched. The CDR3 consists of 16 residues. The CDR3 spells CASSAGTSGRLETQYF. CDR3 DNA (partial): TGTGCCAGCAGCGCGGGGACTAGCGGGAGATTAGAGACC.

A note on this clone: The CDR3 end falls 3 residues outside the read, so it is completed with the germline J gene. The rearrangement joins TRBV7-3 to TRBJ2-3; D ambiguous. The CDR3 covers 15 residues. Per the germline V gene, CDR1 is SGHTA and CDR2 is FQGTGA. Trimming shortened V by 1 base and J by 0 bases, and 8 bases separated the two germline ends. The CDR3 sequence is CASSLIGSSTDTQYF. The CDR3 DNA, read in part, is TGTGCCAGCAGCTTAATCGGGTCTAGCACAGATACG.

Regarding this clone: The CDR3 is cut off 3 residues early in the read; its end comes from the germline J gene. The chain joins TRBV20-1 to TRBJ2-2; TRBD2 matches 12 bases. Germline CDR1 and CDR2: DFQATT and SNEGSKA (reference sequence). This CDR3 is built from 17 residues. V dropped 2 bases and J dropped 6; count of bases not matched to a gene: 10. CDR3 loop: CSARPLAGGPLAGELFF. The DNA read from the CDR3 is TGCAGTGCTAGACCGCTAGCGGGAGGGCCTTTGGCCGGGGAG.

Notes on this clone: The read ends 3 residues early relative to the CDR3; the germline J gene fills the gap. This chain links TRBV20-1 with TRBJ2-1; 10 nucleotides agree with TRBD2. After removal of 3 bases from V and 2 bases from J, the junction contained 4 bases not matched to a gene. Germline V gene lookup returns CDR1 DFQATT and CDR2 SNEGSKA (reference sequence). This CDR3 has 15 residues. The part of the CDR3 DNA that was read is TGCAGTGCTAGCTCTAGCGGGAGTCCCTACAATGAG. Protein sequence: CSASSSGSPYNE. From start to end, the CDR3 is CSASSSGSPYNEQFF.

Points on this clone: The sequence runs out 3 residues before the end of the CDR3; the remainder is reconstructed from the germline J gene. The V gene is TRBV7-3, the J gene TRBJ2-1; 9 bases agree with TRBD2. With V trimmed by 5 bases and J by 3 bases, 11 bases remained unmatched. This CDR3 region has 17 residues. CDR1 and CDR2 from the germline V gene are SGHTA and FQGTGA. The CDR3 loop is CASSPHLGLANYNEQFF. The CDR3 bases that were read are TGTGCCAGCAGCCCCCACTTGGGACTAGCTAACTACAATGAG.

Details on this clone: An end of the junction does not agree with germline; a read error may underlie this. The CDR3 goes on 3 residues after the read ends, and that part is filled in from the germline J gene. The rearrangement joins TRBV4-2 to TRBJ1-4; 8 nucleotides align to TRBD1. This CDR3 is built from 16 residues. Germline CDR1 and CDR2: LGHNA and YNFKEQ. The CDR3 reads CASSQDLSRGREKLFF. CDR3 DNA, as far as it was read: TGCGCCAGCAGCCAAGACCTTAGCAGGGGGCGGGAAAAA.

Judged by frequency, this clone is medium-sized. The read ends 3 residues before the CDR3 terminus; that terminus is restored from the germline J gene. This sequence joins TRBV7-3 and TRBJ1-2, with 8 bases lining up with TRBD1. V gave up 4 bases and J gave up 7 bases; unmatched junction bases: 5. The CDR3 length is 13 residues. Looked up from germline, CDR1 is SGHTA and CDR2 is FQGTGA. CDR3 DNA (partial): TGTGCCAGCAGCTCCTCAGGGGGCGTTGGC. Its translation: CASSSSGGVG. The CDR3 reads in full as CASSSSGGVGYTF.

Comment on this clone: The CDR3 end is not reached by the read, which stops 3 residues before it; the germline J gene fills it in. The chain carries TRBV20-1 and TRBJ2-1, with 16 bases aligning to TRBD2. The CDR3 loop spans 19 amino acids. V trimming: 5 bases; J trimming: 0 bases; junction bases outside the gene matches: 10. The V gene's germline CDR1 is DFQATT and CDR2 SNEGSKA (reference sequence). The CDR3 loop is CSAPPGLAGGYSSYNEQFF. Partial CDR3 DNA: TGCAGTGCTCCTCCGGGACTAGCGGGAGGGTACAGCTCCTACAATGAG.

Notes on this clone: The read terminates 3 residues ahead of where the CDR3 ends, so the germline J gene completes it. This chain connects TRBV7-8 to TRBJ1-3; D is perhaps TRBD1 (5 bases). V shed 2 bases and J shed 4 bases, with 6 bases lying between them. This CDR3 region has 13 residues. The germline CDR1 and CDR2 sequences are SGHVS and FQNEAQ. CDR3 DNA (partial): TGTGCCAGCAGCTTACCAGGGGGAAACACC. This codes for CASSLPGGNT. Given in full, the CDR3 is CASSLPGGNTIYF.

As concerns this clone: The CDR3 end is not reached by the read, which stops 3 residues before it; the germline J gene fills it in. The V call is TRBV19, the J call TRBJ1-1, with a possible D match to TRBD1 (5 bases). In germline, CDR1 is LNHDA, CDR2 SQIVND (reference sequence). The CDR3 length is 11 residues. V was shortened by 9 bases and J by 5 bases, with 10 bases between the two germline ends. CDR3 DNA (partial): TGTGCCAGCCCCCGGGGGACTGAA. Its protein is CASPRGTE. The whole CDR3 protein is CASPRGTEAFF.

CDR3 DNA (partial): TGCGCCAGCAGCCAACAGGGTGGGGGCTTGGGC. Translated: CASSQQGGGLG. The complete CDR3 sequence is CASSQQGGGLGYTF. This chain joins TRBV5-1 and TRBJ1-2; perhaps TRBD1 as D (6 bases). The read halts 3 residues ahead of the CDR3 end, with the missing end drawn from the germline J gene. Germline V CDR1 and CDR2: SGHRS, YFSETQ. CDR3 length: 14 residues.

As for this clone: The sequenced fragment ends 3 residues before the CDR3 boundary, so the rest is inferred from the germline J gene. This rearrangement joins TRBV29-1 to TRBJ2-1; TRBD2 might be the D (6 bases). Germline CDR1 SQVTM, CDR2 ANQGSEA. The V gene lost 4 bases and the J gene lost 0 bases, with 10 bases spanning the gap. The CDR3 totals 14 residues. The CDR3 is CSVGTISSYNEQFF. The CDR3 DNA, read in part, is TGCAGCGTTGGGACTATTAGCTCCTACAATGAG.

The sequenced CDR3 bases are TGTGCCAGTAGTATGGCCCCCCTAGCGGGAGCCTCCTACGAG. It is translated as CASSMAPLAGASYE. In full, the CDR3 is CASSMAPLAGASYEQYF. The chain has TRBV19 and TRBJ2-7; the match to TRBD2 covers 10 bases. The sequenced fragment ends 3 residues before the CDR3 boundary, so the rest is inferred from the germline J gene. CDR3 length: 17 amino acids. V shed 3 bases and J 0 bases; nucleotides not matched to a gene: 8. Germline CDR1 reads LNHDA; CDR2 reads SQIVND (reference sequence).